Presented here are 19 T cell receptor beta chains from one specimen sequenced in a study of T cells after yellow fever vaccination (dated by TCRdb to between 2018 and 2021). This sample's treatment or condition label indicates: live attenuated yellow fever vaccine strain. The library was made by 5' RACE. Sequencing relied on an Illumina HiSeq 2500. The raw public reads went through TCRdb reprocessing: fastp at Q25, MiXCR clone calling, in-frame beta chains kept. Rows are combined by CDR3 protein, so each entry shows the most common genes and DNA. Here the sample has about 260,000 distinct CDR3 sequences; over 10% occur a single time. The ten largest clonotypes hold 0.45% to 0.65% of the sample. Sequences were derived from CD4+ T cells sorted from PBMCs, sampled 45 days after the yellow fever booster vaccination. Receptors were obtained from a man under 40 who received the YFV17D yellow fever vaccine.

This clonotype was counted only a few times. V gene TRBV11-2 combines with J gene TRBJ2-3; 7 bases agree with TRBD1. J lost 0 bases, V lost 5 bases, and 14 bases had no gene match. CDR1 is SGHAT and CDR2 is FQNNGV in the germline V gene. This CDR3 has 18 residues. The CDR3 reads CASSRDREGAYSTDTQYF. For the CDR3, the DNA is TGTGCCAGCAGCCGCGACAGGGAAGGCGCTTATAGCACAGATACGCAGTATTTT.

The chain joins TRBV4-3 to TRBJ2-4; D is perhaps TRBD1 (6 bases). The germline CDR1 and CDR2 sequences are LGHNA and YSLEER. The CDR3 has 15 residues. Deletions cut 0 bases from V and 7 bases from J, with 13 bases between. This chain's CDR3 is CASSQDLTGYNIQYF. The CDR3 DNA follows: TGCGCCAGCAGCCAAGATCTTACAGGGTATAACATTCAGTACTTC.

The chain uses TRBV9 and TRBJ2-5; 7 bases agree with TRBD2. J gave up 1 base and V 4 bases, and 13 bases lay outside the gene matches. CDR1 SGDLS and CDR2 YYNGEE come from the germline V gene. This CDR3 is built from 17 residues. DNA of the CDR3: TGTGCCAGCAGCCCAAGCCCTATGCTAGCGGCCCAAGAGACCCAGTACTTC. As protein: CASSPSPMLAAQETQYF.

The V gene is TRBV7-2, the J gene TRBJ1-4; D remains ambiguous. Deletions cut 3 bases from V and 8 bases from J, with 16 bases between. The CDR3 has 15 residues. The germline V gene has CDR1 SGHTA and CDR2 FQGNSA. Here the CDR3 reads CASSFLGAGGEKLFF. CDR3 DNA: TGTGCCAGCAGCTTCCTTGGAGCGGGAGGAGAAAAACTGTTTTTT.

This rearrangement joins TRBV20-1 to TRBJ2-3; a weak D match, TRBD2 (6 bases). From germline, CDR1 is DFQATT and CDR2 SNEGSKA (reference sequence). This CDR3 spans 16 amino acids. The ends were cut back, 0 bases at V and 2 bases at J, with 15 bases in the middle. The CDR3 bases are TGCAGTGCTAGAGATCGGAGGCGCGGGGACACAGATACGCAGTATTTT. It yields the protein CSARDRRRGDTDTQYF.

This clonotype was seen only a few times. Relative to the germline gene, one junction end is altered; a read error may explain this. V and J are TRBV2 and TRBJ2-1; TRBD2 aligns across 10 bases. CDR1 and CDR2 (germline): SNHLY, FYNNEI. The CDR3 covers 18 residues. This chain's CDR3 is CACSFRSSSGSLHNEQFF. The DNA for the CDR3 is TGTGCCTGCAGTTTTCGGTCTTCTAGCGGGAGTCTCCACAATGAGCAGTTCTTC.

This clonotype showed up just a few times. The chain couples TRBV10-3 to TRBJ2-1; 14 bases line up with TRBD2. Germline CDR1 reads ENHRY; CDR2 reads SYGVKD. With 4 bases clipped from V and 3 bases from J, the junction kept 11 bases outside the gene matches. This CDR3 is 19 amino acids long. As DNA, the CDR3 is TGTGCCATCAGTGGCCCGGCGACTAGCGGGAGGGGTGGCTACAATGAGCAGTTCTTC. This encodes CAISGPATSGRGGYNEQFF.

This clonotype turned up a few times. The junction departs from the called germline gene at one end, perhaps through a read error. This chain uses TRBV5-1 with TRBJ2-1, with D possibly TRBD1 on 6 matching bases. The CDR3 runs to 12 residues. Germline loops: CDR1 SGHRS, CDR2 YFSETQ. The CDR3 region is CASSLDDRPPSF. The CDR3 nucleotides are TGCGCCAGCAGCCTTGATGACAGGCCCCCTTCCTTC.

The genes are TRBV6-2 or TRBV6-3 and TRBJ2-2, with 10 bases aligning to TRBD1. CDR1 and CDR2 from the germline V gene are MNHEY and SVGEGT. CDR3 length: 18 residues. J was trimmed by 6 bases and V by 7 bases; bases with no gene match: 17. CDR3 in amino acids: CASTNILPGQGRSGELFF. CDR3 sequence (DNA): TGTGCCAGCACAAACATCCTACCGGGACAGGGGCGGTCCGGGGAGCTGTTTTTT.

The chain couples TRBV11-2 to TRBJ2-3; TRBD2 might be the D (6 bases). Germline V gives CDR1 SGHAT, CDR2 FQNNGV. The ends were cut back, 0 bases at V and 2 bases at J, with 12 bases in the middle. The CDR3 spans 16 residues. The CDR3 region has the DNA TGTGCCAGCAGCTTAGAGGCGGGGATATTCACAGATACGCAGTATTTT. Protein sequence: CASSLEAGIFTDTQYF.

There are a few counts of this clonotype. The chain carries TRBV10-3 and TRBJ2-2; D possibly corresponds to TRBD1 (6 bases). Germline V CDR1 and CDR2: ENHRY, SYGVKD. CDR3 size: 14 residues. Between the trimmed V and J ends, which lost 2 bases and 6 bases, there was a span of 10 bases. The CDR3 DNA follows: TGTGCCATCAGTGAGCGCACAGGGTCCGGGGAGCTGTTTTTT. Translation: CAISERTGSGELFF.

The sample holds many counts of this clonotype. The chain couples TRBV4-3 to TRBJ2-3, with a weak D call TRBD2 (6 bases). V shed 4 bases and J shed 4 bases, with 12 bases lying between them. CDR1 is LGHNA and CDR2 is YSLEER in the germline V gene. The CDR3 loop spans 14 amino acids. CDR3 coding DNA: TGCGCCAGCAGCCCCTTTACGGGGGCAGATACGCAGTATTTT. Its translation is CASSPFTGADTQYF.

This clonotype has more than one count but fewer than ten. The V gene is TRBV12-5, the J gene TRBJ1-1, with D tentatively TRBD1 (5 bases). This CDR3 region has 17 residues. V was cut by 4 bases and J by 1 base, with 19 bases left in between. Germline V gives CDR1 LGHNT, CDR2 FRNRAP. As DNA, the CDR3 is TGTGCTAGTGGTTCCAGGGACCGACTAGAGGAGAACACTGAAGCTTTCTTT. The encoded protein is CASGSRDRLEENTEAFF.

This clonotype was counted a few times. The chain combines TRBV24-1 with TRBJ2-5; weak D call: TRBD1 (6 bases). This CDR3 spans 13 amino acids. V was shortened by 10 bases and J by 3 bases, with 14 bases between the two germline ends. Germline loops: CDR1 KGHDR, CDR2 SFDVKD. CDR3 amino acids: CATGEQGKETQYF. CDR3 nucleotides: TGTGCCACTGGGGAACAGGGTAAAGAGACCCAGTACTTC.

This clonotype has at least ten counts. The chain has TRBV7-2 and TRBJ2-4; D perhaps matches TRBD1 (6 bases). This CDR3 region has 15 residues. CDR1 is SGHTA and CDR2 is FQGNSA in the germline V gene. The V and J ends lost 5 bases and 7 bases respectively, with 18 bases between them. The CDR3 reads CASSSGGWGRNIQYF. CDR3 bases: TGTGCCAGCAGCAGTGGGGGTTGGGGGCGGAACATTCAGTACTTC.

This chain links TRBV5-1 with TRBJ2-7, with D possibly TRBD2 on 7 matching bases. The germline V and J ends were trimmed by 0 bases and 6 bases, with 19 bases remaining between them. The CDR3 contains 16 residues. Per the germline V gene, CDR1 is SGHRS and CDR2 is YFSETQ. CDR3 in amino acids: CASSLDAGAIPREQYF. CDR3 in DNA: TGCGCCAGCAGCTTGGATGCGGGGGCTATCCCGCGCGAGCAGTACTTC.

CDR3 sequence reads: CASSQTSGSREQYF. CDR3 nucleotides: TGTGCCAGCAGCCAGACTAGCGGGAGTCGCGAGCAGTACTTC. The gene calls are TRBV7-9 and TRBJ2-7, with 12 bases matching TRBD2. Germline V gene data show CDR1 as SEHNR and CDR2 as FQNEAQ (reference sequence). V gave up 5 bases and J gave up 6 bases; unmatched junction bases: 5. The CDR3 is 14 amino acids.

This chain links TRBV7-6 with TRBJ2-3; D is ambiguous. Trimming took off 4 bases at V and 4 bases at J, with 21 bases between the two ends. Germline lookup yields CDR1 SGHVS and CDR2 FNYEAQ. The CDR3 spans 17 residues. The CDR3, as DNA: TGTGCCAGCAGCTCCCGCGGTGGTGGGGAACCCCCAGATACGCAGTATTTT. Translated, it gives CASSSRGGGEPPDTQYF. Supplemented by reference TRBV7-6 and TRBJ2-3, the full variable domain reads GAGVSQSPRYKVTKRGQDVALRCDPISGHVSLYWYRQALGQGPEFLTYFNYEAQQDKSGLPNDRFSAERPEGSISTLTIQRTEQRDSAMYRCASSSRGGGEPPDTQYFGPGTRLTVL.

As concerns this clonotype: The junction does not match germline at one end; this may be a read error. This sequence joins TRBV5-1 and TRBJ2-2; 13 bases line up with TRBD2. This CDR3 is built from 18 residues. CDR1 is SGHRS, CDR2 YFSETQ, per germline. The CDR3 nucleotides are TGCTCCAGCAGCTTGCGGACTAGCGGGAGATCGAACACCGGGGAGCTGTTTTTT. Protein: CSSSLRTSGRSNTGELFF.